A single sample gave rise to the 24 T cell receptor beta chains below, sequenced in a study of somatic mutations in cytotoxic T cells in rheumatoid arthritis. Clones were read by immunoSEQ multiplex PCR, and TCRdb kept only the in-frame ones, dropping some. The table lists 15,000 to 20,000 clones, 65% to 75% of them singletons. Sequences were obtained from CD8+ T cells sorted from blood. Receptors originate from a man in his sixties in good health.

The rearrangement uses TRBV2 and TRBJ2-3; unclear D gene. The CDR3 has 14 residues. With 4 bases removed from V and 1 base from J, the gap between germline ends came to 9 bases. Germline CDR1 and CDR2: SNHLY and FYNNEI. CDR3 nucleotides: TGTGCCAGCAGTGGGTGGAGAGGCACAGATACGCAGTATTTT. This gives the protein CASSGWRGTDTQYF.

The chain combines TRBV7-3 with TRBJ2-2; perhaps TRBD2 as D (6 bases). V was clipped by 0 bases and J by 8 bases, with 10 bases between them. The CDR3 length is 14 residues. The V gene's germline CDR1 is SGHTA and CDR2 FQGTGA. CDR3 bases: TGTGCCAGCAGCTTAACGGAGGGCCGGGGGGAGCTGTTTTTT. Its translation is CASSLTEGRGELFF.

This clone was observed a few times. The genes are TRBV27 and TRBJ2-1; D is ambiguous. CDR1 MNHEY and CDR2 SMNVEV come from the germline V gene (reference sequence). Deletions cut 2 bases from V and 3 bases from J, with 8 bases between. The CDR3 loop spans 14 amino acids. CDR3 DNA sequence: TGTGCCAGCAGTTTAACGGGTGTCTACAATGAGCAGTTCTTC. Amino acid sequence: CASSLTGVYNEQFF.

The V call is TRBV7-6, the J call TRBJ2-1, with 9 positions matching TRBD1. The CDR3 loop spans 17 amino acids. Looked up from germline, CDR1 is SGHVS and CDR2 is FNYEAQ. J gave up 4 bases and V 2 bases, and 9 bases lay outside the gene matches. The CDR3 sequence: CASSLILGQGNYNEQFF. In DNA, the CDR3 is TGTGCCAGCAGCTTAATCCTGGGACAGGGAAATTACAATGAGCAGTTCTTC. Looking up the rest from reference TRBV7-6 and TRBJ2-1 gives the full variable domain: GAGVSQSPRYKVTKRGQDVALRCDPISGHVSLYWYRQALGQGPEFLTYFNYEAQQDKSGLPNDRFSAERPEGSISTLTIQRTEQRDSAMYRCASSLILGQGNYNEQFFGPGTRLTVL.

This clone was seen a handful of times. Here the CDR3 reads CASSDTPREKLFF. The DNA of the CDR3 is TGTGCCAGCAGTGATACTCCCCGGGAAAAACTGTTTTTT. The chain joins TRBV2 to TRBJ1-4; the D is unclear. The CDR3 length is 13 residues. V was shortened by 3 bases and J by 8 bases, with 10 bases between the two germline ends. CDR1 is SNHLY and CDR2 is FYNNEI in the germline V gene.

The gene calls are TRBV28 and TRBJ2-1; the match to TRBD2 covers 7 bases. Germline V gene data show CDR1 as MDHEN and CDR2 as SYDVKM. The CDR3 is 15 amino acids. J lost 0 bases, V lost 6 bases, and 5 bases had no gene match. In DNA, the CDR3 is TGTGCCAGCAGCCTCCAGCGGGGCTCCTACAATGAGCAGTTCTTC. Translating gives CASSLQRGSYNEQFF.

Only one count was recorded for this clone. Here the CDR3 reads CASSVGLPYEQYF. The CDR3 nucleotides are TGTGCCAGCAGTGTGGGACTTCCCTACGAGCAGTACTTC. The chain uses TRBV2 and TRBJ2-7; D is possibly TRBD2 (6 bases). Germline CDR1 is SNHLY and CDR2 is FYNNEI. The CDR3 covers 13 residues. V was clipped by 4 bases and J by 2 bases, with 9 bases between them.

This clone has just a few counts. The V and J genes are TRBV9 and TRBJ2-1; D perhaps matches TRBD1 (7 bases). The ends were cut back, 0 bases at V and 0 bases at J, with 10 bases in the middle. The V gene's germline CDR1 is SGDLS and CDR2 YYNGEE. The length of the CDR3 is 16 residues. CDR3 DNA: TGTGCCAGCAGCGTAGCAGGGGGGAACTCCTACAATGAGCAGTTCTTC. It yields the protein CASSVAGGNSYNEQFF.

The chain has TRBV2 and TRBJ1-1; TRBD1 might be the D (5 bases). The germline V and J ends were trimmed by 6 bases and 5 bases, with 10 bases remaining between them. Germline CDR1 and CDR2: SNHLY and FYNNEI. The CDR3 loop spans 12 amino acids. The CDR3 bases are TGTGCCAGCAGCACCGGGGGGACTGAAGCTTTCTTT. This encodes CASSTGGTEAFF.

This chain uses TRBV5-6 with TRBJ1-5; 7 positions agree with TRBD1. The CDR3 has 15 residues. Unmatched junction bases numbered 5, after V lost 4 bases and J lost 1 base. Germline values: CDR1 SGHDT, CDR2 YYEEEE. CDR3 protein: CASSRDSLSNQPQHF. CDR3 in DNA: TGTGCCAGCAGCCGGGACAGCCTAAGCAATCAGCCCCAGCATTTT.

The chain joins TRBV4-1 to TRBJ2-7; tentative D call: TRBD1 (6 bases). V was shortened by 2 bases and J by 0 bases, with 8 bases between the two germline ends. The CDR3 loop spans 14 amino acids. The germline gives CDR1 MGHRA, CDR2 YSYEKL. In DNA, the CDR3 is TGCGCCAGCAGCCAAACAGGGAGCTCCTACGAGCAGTACTTC. It codes for CASSQTGSSYEQYF.

The rearrangement links TRBV9 to TRBJ2-1; TRBD2 matches 14 bases. CDR1 is SGDLS and CDR2 is YYNGEE in the germline V gene. The CDR3 extends over 17 amino acids. Trimming removed 0 bases from V and 7 bases from J; junction bases left unmatched: 6. CDR3 sequence (DNA): TGTGCCAGCAGCGTAGCTGGGACTAGCGGGAGCTTAAATGAGCAGTTCTTC. It specifies CASSVAGTSGSLNEQFF. Looking up the rest from reference TRBV9 and TRBJ2-1 gives the full variable domain: DSGVTQTPKHLITATGQRVTLRCSPRSGDLSVYWYQQSLDQGLQFLIQYYNGEERAKGNILERFSAQQFPDLHSELNLSSLELGDSALYFCASSVAGTSGSLNEQFFGPGTRLTVL.

Only a few counts were recorded for this clone. The chain combines TRBV7-9 with TRBJ1-5; 8 nucleotides align to TRBD1. CDR3 length: 18 residues. The V segment lost 1 base and the J segment 0 bases; nucleotides outside the gene matches: 8. CDR1 is SEHNR and CDR2 is FQNEAQ in the germline V gene (reference sequence). The CDR3 nucleotides read TGTGCCAGCAGCTTAGTAGTGGACAGGGTTTATAGCAATCAGCCCCAGCATTTT. Encoded protein: CASSLVVDRVYSNQPQHF.

This clone came up a few times. This chain uses TRBV30 with TRBJ1-2; D not certain. The CDR3 spans 11 residues. Deletions cut 0 bases from V and 7 bases from J, with 6 bases between. CDR1 is GTSNPN, CDR2 SVGIG, per germline (reference sequence). The CDR3, as DNA: TGTGCCTGGAGTGTAGAGGTTGGCTACACCTTC. Translation gives CAWSVEVGYTF. The whole variable domain, filled in from reference TRBV30 and TRBJ1-2, reads SQTIHQWPATLVQPVGSPLSLECTVEGTSNPNLYWYRQAAGRGLQLLFYSVGIGQISSEVPQNLSASRPQDRQFILSSKKLLLSDSGFYLCAWSVEVGYTFGSGTRLTVV.

V gene TRBV19 combines with J gene TRBJ1-1; weak D call: TRBD1 (5 bases). Germline V lookup: CDR1 LNHDA, CDR2 SQIVND (reference sequence). The CDR3 spans 15 residues. V was shortened by 0 bases and J by 0 bases, with 8 bases between the two germline ends. The CDR3 here is CASSIDDSLNTEAFF. In DNA form, the CDR3 reads TGTGCCAGTAGTATAGACGACAGCTTGAACACTGAAGCTTTCTTT. Drawing the rest from reference TRBV19 and TRBJ1-1, the complete variable domain is DGGITQSPKYLFRKEGQNVTLSCEQNLNHDAMYWYRQDPGQGLRLIYYSQIVNDFQKGDIAEGYSVSREKKESFPLTVTSAQKNPTAFYLCASSIDDSLNTEAFFGQGTRLTVV.

The J gene is TRBJ1-1, the V gene TRBV5-1; 7 bases are shared with TRBD1. The V gene's germline CDR1 is SGHRS and CDR2 YFSETQ. The CDR3 sequence is 15 residues long. After removal of 4 bases from V and 4 bases from J, the junction contained 10 bases not matched to a gene. In DNA, the CDR3 is TGCGCCAGCAGCGGAAACAGGGGCGGACCCACTGAAGCTTTCTTT. Its protein is CASSGNRGGPTEAFF.

V and J are TRBV19 and TRBJ1-5; no firm D call. Germline CDR1 reads LNHDA; CDR2 reads SQIVND (reference sequence). This CDR3 is built from 14 residues. Trimming left V 9 bases short and J 3 bases short, with 15 bases between. Written as DNA, the CDR3 is TGTGCCAGCTCCTACGGGGTCCCCAATCAGCCCCAGCATTTT. Amino acids: CASSYGVPNQPQHF.

The chain combines TRBV15 with TRBJ2-1; 9 positions match TRBD2. The CDR3 spans 16 residues. Germline V gene data show CDR1 as LNHNV and CDR2 as YYDKDF (reference sequence). Trimming removed 2 bases from V and 8 bases from J; junction bases left unmatched: 10. The DNA for the CDR3 is TGTGCCACCAGCAGATCCAGCGGGGGGCGGGGTGATGAGCAGTTCTTC. Protein sequence: CATSRSSGGRGDEQFF. The entire variable domain, with the rest obtained from reference TRBV15 and TRBJ2-1, is as follows: DAMVIQNPRYQVTQFGKPVTLSCSQTLNHNVMYWYQQKSSQAPKLLFHYYDKDFNNEADTPDNFQSRRPNTSFCFLDIRSPGLGDTAMYLCATSRSSGGRGDEQFFGPGTRLTVL.

This sequence joins TRBV10-3 and TRBJ2-4, with D possibly being TRBD2 (6 bases). Germline CDR1 is ENHRY and CDR2 is SYGVKD. The CDR3 length is 15 residues. Trimming left V 6 bases short and J 1 base short, with 13 bases between. In DNA form, the CDR3 reads TGTGCCATCAGCGCCTCAGGAGGGGCCAAAAACATTCAGTACTTC. This encodes CAISASGGAKNIQYF.

The CDR3 reads CSVMGTSPNEETQYF. In nucleotides, the CDR3 is TGCAGCGTTATGGGGACTAGTCCAAATGAAGAGACCCAGTACTTC. This rearrangement joins TRBV29-1 to TRBJ2-5; 8 bases are shared with TRBD2. The CDR3 length is 15 residues. J gave up 3 bases and V 5 bases, and 11 bases lay outside the gene matches. Per germline, CDR1 SQVTM and CDR2 ANQGSEA.

The V call is TRBV7-9, the J call TRBJ2-4; TRBD1 agrees at 7 bases. Germline-derived CDR1 and CDR2 are SEHNR and FQNEAQ (reference sequence). CDR3 length: 14 amino acids. The V and J ends lost 5 bases and 7 bases, in that order; junction bases with no gene match: 8. The CDR3 region is CASSPRQGGNIQYF. As DNA, the CDR3 is TGTGCCAGCAGCCCGCGACAGGGTGGGAACATTCAGTACTTC. Full variable domain (rest looked up from reference TRBV7-9 and TRBJ2-4): DTGVSQNPRHKITKRGQNVTFRCDPISEHNRLYWYRQTLGQGPEFLTYFQNEAQLEKSRLLSDRFSAERPKGSFSTLEIQRTEQGDSAMYLCASSPRQGGNIQYFGAGTRLSVL.

This clone was detected only a few times. This CDR3 is CASSLPASGRPTDTQYF. CDR3 nucleotide sequence: TGTGCCAGCAGCTTACCCGCGAGCGGGAGACCCACAGATACGCAGTATTTT. V gene TRBV7-3 combines with J gene TRBJ2-3, with 8 bases aligning to TRBD2. CDR3 length: 17 amino acids. The V gene end was trimmed by 2 bases and the J gene end by 2 bases; junction bases not matched to a gene: 9. In germline, CDR1 is SGHTA, CDR2 FQGTGA.

The chain carries TRBV5-8 and TRBJ2-4; D might be TRBD2 (5 bases). Deletions cut 4 bases from V and 3 bases from J, with 8 bases between. The CDR3 sequence is 13 residues long. CDR1 and CDR2 (germline): SGHTS, YDEGEE. In DNA form, the CDR3 reads TGTGCCAGCAGCCTTCGGGGCAAAAACATTCAGTACTTC. It is translated as CASSLRGKNIQYF.

The chain links TRBV27 to TRBJ1-5, with 7 bases lining up with TRBD1. This CDR3 has 17 residues. Germline values: CDR1 MNHEY, CDR2 SMNVEV (reference sequence). V shed 1 base and J 9 bases; nucleotides not matched to a gene: 15. The CDR3 reads CASSLFGTAFQSRPQHF. The CDR3 nucleotides read TGTGCCAGCAGTTTATTTGGGACAGCGTTTCAATCACGGCCCCAGCATTTT.